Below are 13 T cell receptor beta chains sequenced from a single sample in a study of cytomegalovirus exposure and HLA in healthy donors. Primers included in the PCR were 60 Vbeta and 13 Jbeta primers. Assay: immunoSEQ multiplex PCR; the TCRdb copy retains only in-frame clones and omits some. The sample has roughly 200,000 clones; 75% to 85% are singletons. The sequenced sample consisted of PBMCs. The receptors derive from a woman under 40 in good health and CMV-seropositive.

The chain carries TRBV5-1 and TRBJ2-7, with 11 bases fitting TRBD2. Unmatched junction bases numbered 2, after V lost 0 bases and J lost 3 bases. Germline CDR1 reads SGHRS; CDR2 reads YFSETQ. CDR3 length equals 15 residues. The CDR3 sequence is CASSLGSGGVYEQYF. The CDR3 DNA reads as TGCGCCAGCAGCTTGGGTAGCGGGGGGGTCTACGAGCAGTACTTC.

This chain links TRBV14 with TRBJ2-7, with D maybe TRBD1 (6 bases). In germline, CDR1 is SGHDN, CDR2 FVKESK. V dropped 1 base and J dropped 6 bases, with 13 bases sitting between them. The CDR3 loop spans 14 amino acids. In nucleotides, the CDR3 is TGTGCCAGCAGCCAAGGAGGGGGTCCGGTCGAGCAGTACTTC. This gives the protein CASSQGGGPVEQYF. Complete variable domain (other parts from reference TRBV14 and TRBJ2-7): EAGVTQFPSHSVIEKGQTVTLRCDPISGHDNLYWYRRVMGKEIKFLLHFVKESKQDESGMPNNRFLAERTGGTYSTLKVQPAELEDSGVYFCASSQGGGPVEQYFGPGTRLTVT.

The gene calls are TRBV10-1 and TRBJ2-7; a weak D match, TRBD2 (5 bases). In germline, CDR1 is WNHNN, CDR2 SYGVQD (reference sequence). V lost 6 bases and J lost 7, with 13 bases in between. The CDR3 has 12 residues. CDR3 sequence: CASSSPTGEQYF. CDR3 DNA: TGCGCCAGCAGCTCCCCGACGGGGGAGCAGTACTTC.

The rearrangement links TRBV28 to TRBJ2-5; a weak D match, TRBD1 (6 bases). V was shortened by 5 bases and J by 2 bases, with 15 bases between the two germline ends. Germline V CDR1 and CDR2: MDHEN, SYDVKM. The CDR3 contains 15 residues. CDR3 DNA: TGTGCCAGCAGTCTGGGACACTCCGAACAAGAGACCCAGTACTTC. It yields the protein CASSLGHSEQETQYF.

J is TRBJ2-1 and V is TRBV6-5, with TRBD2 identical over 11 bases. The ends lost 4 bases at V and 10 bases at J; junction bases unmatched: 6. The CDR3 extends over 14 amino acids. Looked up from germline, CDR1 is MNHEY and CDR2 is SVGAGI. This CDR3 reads CASSSGSGGEEQFF. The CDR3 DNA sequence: TGTGCCAGCAGTTCAGGTAGCGGGGGGGAGGAGCAGTTCTTC.

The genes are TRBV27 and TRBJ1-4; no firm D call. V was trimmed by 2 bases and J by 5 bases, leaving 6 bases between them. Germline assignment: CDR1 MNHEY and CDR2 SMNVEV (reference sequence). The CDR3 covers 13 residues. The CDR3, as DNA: TGTGCCAGCAGTTTAAAAGAGAATGAAAAACTGTTTTTT. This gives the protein CASSLKENEKLFF.

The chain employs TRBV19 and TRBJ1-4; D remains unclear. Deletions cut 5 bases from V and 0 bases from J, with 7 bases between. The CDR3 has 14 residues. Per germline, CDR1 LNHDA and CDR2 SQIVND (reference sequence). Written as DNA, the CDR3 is TGTGCCAGTAGTTCACAAACAACTAATGAAAAACTGTTTTTT. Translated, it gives CASSSQTTNEKLFF. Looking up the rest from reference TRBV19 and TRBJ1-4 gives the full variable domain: DGGITQSPKYLFRKEGQNVTLSCEQNLNHDAMYWYRQDPGQGLRLIYYSQIVNDFQKGDIAEGYSVSREKKESFPLTVTSAQKNPTAFYLCASSSQTTNEKLFFGSGTQLSVL.

DNA of the CDR3: TGCGCCAGCAGCCAAGTGACATCCGGGGAGACTGAAGCTTTCTTT. Protein: CASSQVTSGETEAFF. The gene calls are TRBV4-3 and TRBJ1-1; D gene unclear. The CDR3 has 15 amino acids. Trimming stripped 1 base from V and 5 bases from J, with 14 bases between. Germline lookup yields CDR1 LGHNA and CDR2 YSLEER.

The CDR3, as DNA: TGTGCCGCCAAAGCAGGGGGTCAGCCCCAGCATTTT. As protein: CAAKAGGQPQHF. The chain links TRBV28 to TRBJ1-5; 7 nucleotides line up with TRBD1. Germline V CDR1 and CDR2: MDHEN, SYDVKM. This CDR3 region has 12 residues. V lost 11 bases to trimming and J lost 6 bases; unmatched junction nucleotides: 7.

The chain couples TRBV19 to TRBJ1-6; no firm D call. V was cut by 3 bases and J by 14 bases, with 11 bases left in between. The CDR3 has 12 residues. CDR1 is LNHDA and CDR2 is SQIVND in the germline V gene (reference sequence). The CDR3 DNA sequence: TGTGCCAGTAGTATGGCGTCCGAGGCCCTCCACTTT. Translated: CASSMASEALHF.

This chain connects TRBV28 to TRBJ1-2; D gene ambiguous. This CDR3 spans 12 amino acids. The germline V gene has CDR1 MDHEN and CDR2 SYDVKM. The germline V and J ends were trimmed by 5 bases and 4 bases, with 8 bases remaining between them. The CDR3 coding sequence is TGTGCCAGCAGTCCCCGCGGCTATGGCTACACCTTC. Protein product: CASSPRGYGYTF.

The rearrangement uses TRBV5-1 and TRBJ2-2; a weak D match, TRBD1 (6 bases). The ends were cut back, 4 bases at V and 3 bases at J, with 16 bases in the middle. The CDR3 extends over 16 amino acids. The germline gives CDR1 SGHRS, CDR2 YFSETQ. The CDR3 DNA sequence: TGCGCCAGCAGCCCTACAGGGAGAGGGGACACCGGGGAGCTGTTTTTT. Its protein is CASSPTGRGDTGELFF.

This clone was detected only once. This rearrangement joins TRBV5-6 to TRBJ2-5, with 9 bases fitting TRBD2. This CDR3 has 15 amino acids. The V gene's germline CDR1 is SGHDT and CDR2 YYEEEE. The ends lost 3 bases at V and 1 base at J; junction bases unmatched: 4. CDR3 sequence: CASSSSGTIQETQYF. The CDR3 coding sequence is TGTGCCAGCAGCTCTAGCGGGACCATCCAAGAGACCCAGTACTTC.